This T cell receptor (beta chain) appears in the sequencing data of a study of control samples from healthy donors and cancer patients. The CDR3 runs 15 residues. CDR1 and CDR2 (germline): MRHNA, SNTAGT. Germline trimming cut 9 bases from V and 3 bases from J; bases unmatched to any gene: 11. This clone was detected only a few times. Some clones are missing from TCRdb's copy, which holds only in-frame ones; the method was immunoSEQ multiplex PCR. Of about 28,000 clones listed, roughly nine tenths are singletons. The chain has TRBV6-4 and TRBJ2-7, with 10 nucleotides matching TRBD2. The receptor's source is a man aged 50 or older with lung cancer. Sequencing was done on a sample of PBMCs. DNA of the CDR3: TGTGCCAGAAAATTAGCGGGGGGCCCCTTCTACGAGCAGTACTTC. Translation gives CARKLAGGPFYEQYF.